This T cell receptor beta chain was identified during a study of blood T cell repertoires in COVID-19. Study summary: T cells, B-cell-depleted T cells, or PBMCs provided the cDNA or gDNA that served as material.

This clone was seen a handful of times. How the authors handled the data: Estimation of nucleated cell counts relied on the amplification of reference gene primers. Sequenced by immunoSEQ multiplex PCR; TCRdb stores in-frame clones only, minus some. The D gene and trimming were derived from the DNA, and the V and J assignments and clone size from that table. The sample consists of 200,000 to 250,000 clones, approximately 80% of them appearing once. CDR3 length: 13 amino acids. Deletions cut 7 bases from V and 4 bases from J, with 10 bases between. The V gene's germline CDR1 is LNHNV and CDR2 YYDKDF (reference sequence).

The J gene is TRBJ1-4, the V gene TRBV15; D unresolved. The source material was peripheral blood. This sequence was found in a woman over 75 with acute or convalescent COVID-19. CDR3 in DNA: TGTGCCACCACCCGGGTCGTTAATGAAAAACTGTTTTTT. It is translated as CATTRVVNEKLFF.